The sequence of this TCR beta chain was determined in a study of blood T cell repertoires in COVID-19. Overall study: The cDNA or gDNA used as material had been derived from T cells, B-cell-depleted T cells, or PBMCs.

As processed by the authors: From reference gene primer amplification, estimates of nucleated cell counts were derived. Sequencing was performed with immunoSEQ multiplex PCR; in TCRdb, only in-frame clones are kept and a portion is missing. V, J and clone size reflect that table, while D and trimming were determined from the DNA. Among roughly 200,000 clones, about four fifths were seen once, and the ten largest hold just over 8.5%. The CDR3 length is 12 residues. Looked up from germline, CDR1 is SGHVS and CDR2 is FQNEAQ. V was trimmed by 0 bases and J by 10 bases, leaving 4 bases between them. The receptor comes from a man aged 40-50 years with active or convalescent COVID-19. The chain has TRBV7-8 and TRBJ1-6; D unresolved. Sequences were obtained from peripheral blood. For the CDR3, the DNA is TGTGCCAGCAGCTTAGCGCTATCACCCCTCCACTTT. Protein sequence: CASSLALSPLHF.